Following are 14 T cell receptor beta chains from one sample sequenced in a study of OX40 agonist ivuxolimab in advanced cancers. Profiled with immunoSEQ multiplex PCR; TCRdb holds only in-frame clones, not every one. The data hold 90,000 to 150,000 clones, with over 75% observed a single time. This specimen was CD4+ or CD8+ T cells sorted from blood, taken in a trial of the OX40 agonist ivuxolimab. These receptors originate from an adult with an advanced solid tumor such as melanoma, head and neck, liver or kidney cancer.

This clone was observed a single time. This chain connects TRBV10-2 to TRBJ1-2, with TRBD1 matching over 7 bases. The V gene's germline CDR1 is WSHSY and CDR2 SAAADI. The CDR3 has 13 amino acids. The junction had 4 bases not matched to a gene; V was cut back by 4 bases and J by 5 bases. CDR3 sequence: CASSAEGAYGYTF. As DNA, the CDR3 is TGCGCCAGCAGTGCAGAGGGGGCGTATGGCTACACCTTC.

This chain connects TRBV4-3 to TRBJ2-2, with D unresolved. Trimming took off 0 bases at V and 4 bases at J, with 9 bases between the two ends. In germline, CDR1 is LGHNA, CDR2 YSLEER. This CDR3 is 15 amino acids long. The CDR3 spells CASSQDSGGTGELFF. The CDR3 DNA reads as TGCGCCAGCAGCCAAGATTCTGGTGGCACCGGGGAGCTGTTTTTT.

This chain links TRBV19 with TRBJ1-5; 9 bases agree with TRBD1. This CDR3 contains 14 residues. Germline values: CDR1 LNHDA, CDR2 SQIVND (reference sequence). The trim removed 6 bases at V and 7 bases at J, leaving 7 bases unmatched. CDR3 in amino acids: CASSQTGGRQPQHF. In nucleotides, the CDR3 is TGTGCCAGTAGCCAGACAGGGGGTAGGCAGCCCCAGCATTTT.

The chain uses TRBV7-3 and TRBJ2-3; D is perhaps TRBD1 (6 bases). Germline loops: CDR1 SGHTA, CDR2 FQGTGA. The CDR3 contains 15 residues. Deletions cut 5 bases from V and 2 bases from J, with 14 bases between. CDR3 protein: CASSLGQTFTDTQYF. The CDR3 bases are TGTGCCAGCAGCCTCGGACAGACATTCACAGATACGCAGTATTTT.

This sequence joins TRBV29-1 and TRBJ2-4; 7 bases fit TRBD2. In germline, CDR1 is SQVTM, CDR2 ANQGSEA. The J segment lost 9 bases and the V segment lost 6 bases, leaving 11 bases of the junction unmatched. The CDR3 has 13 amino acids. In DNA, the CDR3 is TGCAGCGTCTCCGACCCGGGGGGAGGCATTCAGTACTTC. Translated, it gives CSVSDPGGGIQYF.

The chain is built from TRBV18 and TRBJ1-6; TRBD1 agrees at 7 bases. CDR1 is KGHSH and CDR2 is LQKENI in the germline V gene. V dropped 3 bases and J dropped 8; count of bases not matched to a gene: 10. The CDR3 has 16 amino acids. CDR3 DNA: TGTGCCAGCTCACCGCTGACAGGGACTGGCGATTCACCCCTCCACTTT. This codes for CASSPLTGTGDSPLHF. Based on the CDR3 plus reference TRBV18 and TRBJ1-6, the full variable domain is NAGVMQNPRHLVRRRGQEARLRCSPMKGHSHVYWYRQLPEEGLKFMVYLQKENIIDESGMPKERFSAEFPKEGPSILRIQQVVRGDSAAYFCASSPLTGTGDSPLHFGNGTRLTVT.

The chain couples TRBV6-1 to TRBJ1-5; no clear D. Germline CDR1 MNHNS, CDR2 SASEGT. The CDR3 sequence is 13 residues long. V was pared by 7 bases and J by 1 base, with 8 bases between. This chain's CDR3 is CASTLVSNQPQHF. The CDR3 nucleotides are TGTGCCAGCACTCTGGTAAGCAATCAGCCCCAGCATTTT.

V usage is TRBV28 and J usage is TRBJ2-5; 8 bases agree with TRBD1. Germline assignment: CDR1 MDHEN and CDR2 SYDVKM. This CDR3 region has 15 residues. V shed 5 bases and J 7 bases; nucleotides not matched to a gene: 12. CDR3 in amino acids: CASSPQGANLGTQYF. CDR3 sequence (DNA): TGTGCCAGCAGTCCGCAGGGGGCGAATCTCGGGACCCAGTACTTC.

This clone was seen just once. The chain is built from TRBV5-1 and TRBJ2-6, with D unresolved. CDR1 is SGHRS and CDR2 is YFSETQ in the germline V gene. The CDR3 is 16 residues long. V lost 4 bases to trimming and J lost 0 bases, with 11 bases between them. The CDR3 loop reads CASSPGPPSGANVLTF. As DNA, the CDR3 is TGCGCCAGCAGCCCCGGTCCCCCCTCTGGGGCCAACGTCCTGACTTTC. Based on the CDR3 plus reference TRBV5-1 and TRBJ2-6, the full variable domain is KAGVTQTPRYLIKTRGQQVTLSCSPISGHRSVSWYQQTPGQGLQFLFEYFSETQRNKGNFPGRFSGRQFSNSRSEMNVSTLELGDSALYLCASSPGPPSGANVLTFGAGSRLTVL.

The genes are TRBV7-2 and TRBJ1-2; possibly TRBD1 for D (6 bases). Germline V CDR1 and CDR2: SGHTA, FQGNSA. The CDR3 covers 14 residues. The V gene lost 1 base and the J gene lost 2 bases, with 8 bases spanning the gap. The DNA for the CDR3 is TGTGCCAGCAGCTTAGACACAGGGAACTATGGCTACACCTTC. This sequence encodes CASSLDTGNYGYTF.

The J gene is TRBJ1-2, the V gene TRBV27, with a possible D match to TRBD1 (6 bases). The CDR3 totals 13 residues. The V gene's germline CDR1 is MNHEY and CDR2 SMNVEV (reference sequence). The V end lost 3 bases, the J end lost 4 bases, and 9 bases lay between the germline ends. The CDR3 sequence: CASSLRGGYGYTF. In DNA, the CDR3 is TGTGCCAGCAGTTTGCGAGGGGGCTATGGCTACACCTTC.

The CDR3 region has the DNA TGCAGCGTTGATCTGCGGGGCACTGAAGCTTTCTTT. It yields the protein CSVDLRGTEAFF. The chain links TRBV29-1 to TRBJ1-1; unclear D gene. The V end lost 3 bases, the J end lost 4 bases, and 9 bases lay between the germline ends. This CDR3 region has 12 residues. Germline assignment: CDR1 SQVTM and CDR2 ANQGSEA.

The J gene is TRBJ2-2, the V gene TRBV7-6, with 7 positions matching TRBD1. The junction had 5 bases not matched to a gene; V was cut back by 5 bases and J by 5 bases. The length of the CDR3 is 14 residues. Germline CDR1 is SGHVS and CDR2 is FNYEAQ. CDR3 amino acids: CASSTDRMTGELFF. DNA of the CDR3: TGTGCCAGCAGCACGGACAGGATGACCGGGGAGCTGTTTTTT.

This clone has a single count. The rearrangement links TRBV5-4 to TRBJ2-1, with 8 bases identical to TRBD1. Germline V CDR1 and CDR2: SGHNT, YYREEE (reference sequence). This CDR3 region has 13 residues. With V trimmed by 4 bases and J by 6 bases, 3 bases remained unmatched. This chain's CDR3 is CASSMGTGNEQFF. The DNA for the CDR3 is TGTGCCAGCAGCATGGGGACAGGCAATGAGCAGTTCTTC.